This T cell receptor (beta chain) was observed in a study of early stage breast cancer tumors. The study's findings and limits: Most shared enriched TCRB sequences were commonly generated ones. Tumor and normal breast were distinguished via blood comparison in about 90% of the 16 patients. Compared with adjacent normal breast, tumors showed roughly 2.5-fold denser, more clonal T cells.

CDR1 and CDR2 (germline): SGHTA, FQGTGA. The J segment lost 6 bases and the V segment lost 3 bases, leaving 1 base of the junction unmatched. The CDR3 consists of 14 residues. Each sample had two DNA replicates, about 0.52 ug blood or about 1.5 ug tissue. Generated by immunoSEQ multiplex PCR, the TCRdb table keeps only in-frame clones and is missing some. Of 25,000 to 30,000 clones in the sample, around three fifths are singletons; the top ten hold nearly 8.5%. A few counts support this clone. Its specificity is not known. The sequence derives from a person aged 45 to 59 with breast cancer. The J gene is TRBJ2-1, the V gene TRBV7-3, with 11 bases aligning to TRBD2. Sequenced input: breast tumor tissue. This chain's CDR3 is CASSFSGGGNEQFF. CDR3 in DNA: TGTGCCAGCAGCTTTAGCGGGGGGGGCAATGAGCAGTTCTTC.